This T cell receptor beta chain is drawn from a study of regulatory T cells in long-lasting Graves disease (dated by TCRdb to about 2021). With respect to the entire study: In the newly diagnosed Graves' disease group, patients had been taking antithyroid drugs for less than 3 months. Persistent Graves' disease patients were compared with newly diagnosed Graves' disease patients by peripheral blood TCR sequencing and RNA sequencing. The study was registered as a clinical trial and conducted in China. TCR sequencing covered 13 persistent and 20 or so newly diagnosed Graves' disease patients, 33 samples in total. Broader findings and caveats from the paper: A larger number of public clonotypes was shared among persistent patients (2,741) than among newly diagnosed patients (approximately 1,000). As a limitation, the authors acknowledged that the small sample size may reduce accuracy. Sequencing and analysis were limited to the TCR beta chain. Persistent Graves' disease patients showed lower TCR Shannon entropy and fewer highly expanded clones than newly diagnosed patients, suggesting clonal expansion. Only peripheral blood was studied, because thyroid tissue, the primary lesion, was inaccessible.

Sample time point, as interpreted from the label and publication: newly diagnosed GD, antithyroid drugs for less than 3 months. For both TCR sequencing and RNA sequencing, RNA was extracted from PBMCs in TRIzol. Graves' disease was diagnosed according to American Thyroid Association guidelines. Patients for the study were recruited at an endocrinology department in Xi'an, China. Each patient gave 7 to 9.5 milliliters of peripheral blood, collected in an EDTA anticoagulant tube. Ficoll Paque Plus density gradient separation was used to isolate PBMCs, and no additional T cell sorting was done. RNA quality was checked with an Agilent 2100 Bioanalyzer and agarose gel, and concentration with a NanoDrop 2000. This clonotype showed up many times. This receptor's antigen is unknown. Base qualities are not recorded, but no much larger clone differs from it by a single base. Libraries were made using multiplex PCR. Sequencing instrument: Illumina HiSeq 4000. TCR beta libraries were built with iRepertoire HTBI primers and Arm-PCR amplification of CDR3 regions. Gel purification was performed on PCR products prior to sequencing. The source study handled its data this way. A total of fewer than 65 TRBV and approximately 13 TRBJ segments were identified across samples and were used for gene usage analysis of CDR3 amino acid clonotypes. COPE and FqMerger were used to merge filtered high-quality paired reads into contigs. BLAST was used to align contigs to IMGT TRBV, TRBD and TRBJ reference genes, and CDR3 was defined according to IMGT. Any clonotype with a frequency above 0.1% was counted as a highly expanded clone. Repertoire diversity was measured by Shannon entropy, and V-J evenness by the Gini coefficient. Public clonotypes were defined as clonotypes shared by more than one individual. Using fastp at Q25 and MiXCR, TCRdb reprocessed the public reads and kept productive beta chains. Rows matching on CDR3 protein sequence are summarized as one entry with the most common DNA and genes. For this entry, the V and J calls and clone size follow TCRdb and not the study's own pipeline. This sample has 300,000 to 400,000 distinct CDR3 sequences in its table, and 18% of those were observed once. Jointly, the top ten make up roughly 40% of the sample.

The TCR sequence derives from a female donor with Graves disease. The sequenced sample was peripheral blood mononuclear cells (PBMCs), obtained at new diagnosis, from a patient treated with antithyroid drugs.

CDR3 region: CARRDRGLAGLYEQYF. The DNA sequence is given as TGCGCCAGGAGGGACAGGGGCCTAGCGGGTCTCTACGAGCAGTACTTC. Rearrangement joined TRBV5-1 to TRBJ2-7, and TRBD1 matches 10 of the central bases. Taken from cysteine to phenylalanine, the CDR3 has 16 residues. CDR3 DNA is the only sequence kept; it has 48 bases, read in frame from the first base. From V the trimming removes 8 bases and from J it removes 3 bases, while the gene matches leave 14 bases of the junction unaccounted for. The germline V gene yields SGHRS for CDR1 and YFSETQ for CDR2.